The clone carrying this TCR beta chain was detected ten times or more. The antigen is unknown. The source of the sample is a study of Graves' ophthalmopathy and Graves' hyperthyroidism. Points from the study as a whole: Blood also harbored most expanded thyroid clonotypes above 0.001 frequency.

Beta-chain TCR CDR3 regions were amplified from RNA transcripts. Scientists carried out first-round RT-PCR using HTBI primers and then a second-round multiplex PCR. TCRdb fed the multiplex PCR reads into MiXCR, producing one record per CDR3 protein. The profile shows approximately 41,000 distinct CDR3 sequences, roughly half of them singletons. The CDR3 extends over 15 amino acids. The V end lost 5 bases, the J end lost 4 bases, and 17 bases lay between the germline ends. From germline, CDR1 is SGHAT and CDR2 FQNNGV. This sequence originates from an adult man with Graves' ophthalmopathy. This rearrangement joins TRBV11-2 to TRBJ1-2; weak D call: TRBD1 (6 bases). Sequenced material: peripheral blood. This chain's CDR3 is CASSPHQGIVYGYTF. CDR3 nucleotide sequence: TGTGCCAGCAGCCCTCACCAGGGGATCGTCTATGGCTACACCTTC.